This TCR beta chain was retrieved from a study of cytomegalovirus exposure and HLA in healthy donors. The V and J ends lost 3 bases and 0 bases respectively, with 9 bases between them. Germline V gene lookup returns CDR1 SGHVS and CDR2 FQNEAQ. This CDR3 region has 15 residues. Study-wide points: On later analysis, the bulk of CMV-associated TCR beta chains appeared to be HLA-restricted.

60 Vbeta and 13 Jbeta primers were used in PCR. The method was immunoSEQ multiplex PCR; TCRdb's version includes in-frame clones alone and lacks a portion of them. This sample has 150,000 to 200,000 clones; roughly 84% occur once, and the top ten carry 0.38%. Notes on this clone: The target antigen is unknown.

Sequencing used PBMCs. The gene calls are TRBV7-8 and TRBJ2-4, with a possible D match to TRBD1 (5 bases). The receptor was derived from a boy aged 2 to 10 in good health and CMV-seronegative. CDR3 nucleotide sequence: TGTGCCAGCAGCTTGGACACACTAGCCAAAAACATTCAGTACTTC. Translation: CASSLDTLAKNIQYF.